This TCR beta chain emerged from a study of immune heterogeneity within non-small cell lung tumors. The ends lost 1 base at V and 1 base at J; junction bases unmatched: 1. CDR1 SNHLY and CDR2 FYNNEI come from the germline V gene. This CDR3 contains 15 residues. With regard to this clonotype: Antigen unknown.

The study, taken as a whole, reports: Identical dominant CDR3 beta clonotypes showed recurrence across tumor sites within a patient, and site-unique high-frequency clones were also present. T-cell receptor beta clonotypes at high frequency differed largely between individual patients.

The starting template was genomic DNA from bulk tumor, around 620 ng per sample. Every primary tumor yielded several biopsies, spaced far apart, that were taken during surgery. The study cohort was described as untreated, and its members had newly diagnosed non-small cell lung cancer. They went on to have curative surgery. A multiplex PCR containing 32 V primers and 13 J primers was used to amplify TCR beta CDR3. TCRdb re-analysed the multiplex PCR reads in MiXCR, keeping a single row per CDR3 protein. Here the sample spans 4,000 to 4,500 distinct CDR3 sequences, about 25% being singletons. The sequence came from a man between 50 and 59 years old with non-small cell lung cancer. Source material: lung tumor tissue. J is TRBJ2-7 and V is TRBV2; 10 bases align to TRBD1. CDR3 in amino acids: CASSEGQGASYEQYF. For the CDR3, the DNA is TGTGCCAGCAGTGAAGGACAGGGGGCTTCCTACGAGCAGTACTTC.